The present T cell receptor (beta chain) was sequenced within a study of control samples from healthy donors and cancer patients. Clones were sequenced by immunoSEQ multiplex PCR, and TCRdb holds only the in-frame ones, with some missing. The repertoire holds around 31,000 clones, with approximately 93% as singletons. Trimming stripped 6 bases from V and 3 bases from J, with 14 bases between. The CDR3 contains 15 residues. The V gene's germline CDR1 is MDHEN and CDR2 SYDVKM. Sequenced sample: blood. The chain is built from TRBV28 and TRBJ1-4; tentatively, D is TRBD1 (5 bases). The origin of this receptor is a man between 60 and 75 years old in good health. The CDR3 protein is CASRPPAGSNEKLFF. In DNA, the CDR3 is TGTGCCAGCAGACCCCCAGCAGGGTCTAATGAAAAACTGTTTTTT.